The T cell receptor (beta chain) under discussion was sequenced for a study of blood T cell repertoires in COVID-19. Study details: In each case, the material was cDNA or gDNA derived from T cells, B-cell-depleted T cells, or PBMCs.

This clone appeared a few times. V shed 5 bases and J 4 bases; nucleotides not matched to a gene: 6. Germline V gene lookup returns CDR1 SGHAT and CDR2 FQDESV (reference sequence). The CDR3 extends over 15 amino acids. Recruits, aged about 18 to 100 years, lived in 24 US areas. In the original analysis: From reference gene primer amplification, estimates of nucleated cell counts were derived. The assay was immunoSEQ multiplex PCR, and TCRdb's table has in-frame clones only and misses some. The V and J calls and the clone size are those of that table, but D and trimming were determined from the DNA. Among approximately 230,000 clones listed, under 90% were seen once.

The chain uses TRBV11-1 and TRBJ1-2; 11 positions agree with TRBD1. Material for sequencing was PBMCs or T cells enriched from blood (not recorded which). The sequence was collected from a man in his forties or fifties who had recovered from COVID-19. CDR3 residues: CASSPRTGGPYGYTF. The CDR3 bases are TGTGCCAGCAGCCCTCGGACAGGGGGCCCCTATGGCTACACCTTC.